Listed here are 22 T cell receptor beta chains from one sample, sequenced in a study of blood T cell repertoires in COVID-19. Clones were read by immunoSEQ multiplex PCR, and TCRdb kept only the in-frame ones, dropping some. The data show under 250,000 clones, about 88% seen once. The sample comprised peripheral blood. These receptors were taken from a woman aged 70-85 years with active or convalescent COVID-19.

The chain employs TRBV7-2 and TRBJ2-3; D ambiguous. CDR1 SGHTA and CDR2 FQGNSA come from the germline V gene. Deletions cut 0 bases from V and 0 bases from J, with 16 bases between. This CDR3 is 18 amino acids long. In nucleotides, the CDR3 is TGTGCCAGCAGCTTAGCTGTTTCCCGGAGTCTAAGCACAGATACGCAGTATTTT. Translating gives CASSLAVSRSLSTDTQYF.

The chain employs TRBV6-2 or TRBV6-3 and TRBJ2-2; D is unresolved. The V gene's germline CDR1 is MNHEY and CDR2 SVGEGT. The CDR3 loop spans 13 amino acids. V was shortened by 5 bases and J by 5 bases, with 9 bases between the two germline ends. Written as DNA, the CDR3 is TGTGCCAGCAGTCTCCTTGTGACCGGGGAGCTGTTTTTT. Protein product: CASSLLVTGELFF.

The chain couples TRBV6-2 or TRBV6-3 to TRBJ1-1, with 8 bases identical to TRBD1. Germline V gene data show CDR1 as MNHEY and CDR2 as SVGEGT. CDR3 size: 14 residues. Unmatched junction bases numbered 15, after V lost 6 bases and J lost 12 bases. The CDR3 coding sequence is TGTGCCAGCAGCCCCCTCCGAGGACAGGGCCTGACTTTCTTT. This gives the protein CASSPLRGQGLTFF.

The chain employs TRBV2 and TRBJ2-1; D may be TRBD2 (7 bases). Germline V lookup: CDR1 SNHLY, CDR2 FYNNEI. Between the trimmed V and J ends, which lost 8 bases and 2 bases, there was a span of 19 bases. The CDR3 is 16 amino acids. CDR3 amino acids: CASPGGGRGPYNEQFF. CDR3 sequence (DNA): TGTGCCAGCCCTGGCGGGGGCAGGGGACCCTACAATGAGCAGTTCTTC.

V and J are TRBV29-1 and TRBJ2-5; D gene uncertain. V shed 5 bases and J shed 5 bases, with 6 bases lying between them. The CDR3 consists of 10 residues. Germline V CDR1 and CDR2: SQVTM, ANQGSEA. This chain's CDR3 is CSVRMETQYF. The CDR3 bases are TGCAGCGTTCGTATGGAGACCCAGTACTTC.

The V and J genes are TRBV6-2 or TRBV6-3 and TRBJ1-1, with D possibly matching TRBD1 (5 bases). Trimming pared 2 bases from V and 0 bases from J, leaving 13 bases between. Germline CDR1 MNHEY, CDR2 SVGEGT. The CDR3 length is 16 residues. DNA for the CDR3: TGTGCCAGCAGTTACGAAGCAGGGCGGATGAACACTGAAGCTTTCTTT. Translating gives CASSYEAGRMNTEAFF.

The chain carries TRBV6-5 and TRBJ1-1; D is uncertain. Trimming removed 2 bases at V and 1 base at J, with 5 bases between. The CDR3 consists of 13 residues. Germline V gene sequence: CDR1 MNHEY, CDR2 SVGAGI. The chain's CDR3 is CASSYAANTEAFF. As DNA, the CDR3 is TGTGCCAGCAGTTACGCGGCGAACACTGAAGCTTTCTTT.

This clone was found a few times. The rearrangement uses TRBV5-1 and TRBJ1-1; D gene unclear. CDR3 length equals 12 residues. The V end was cut by 5 bases, the J end by 1 base, with 6 bases between. CDR1 SGHRS and CDR2 YFSETQ come from the germline V gene. CDR3 region: CASSTGNTEAFF. The CDR3 DNA reads TGCGCCAGCAGTACGGGGAACACTGAAGCTTTCTTT.

The chain uses TRBV10-1 and TRBJ2-3; D might be TRBD2 (5 bases). The CDR3 runs 15 residues. The germline V gene encodes CDR1 WNHNN and CDR2 SYGVQD (reference sequence). Trimming took off 3 bases at V and 0 bases at J, with 10 bases between the two ends. CDR3 DNA: TGCGCCAGCAGTGATCCCGGGGAAAGCACAGATACGCAGTATTTT. Its protein is CASSDPGESTDTQYF.

The chain joins TRBV7-9 to TRBJ2-1; D is unresolved. CDR1 and CDR2 from the germline V gene are SEHNR and FQNEAQ (reference sequence). V was pared by 7 bases and J by 6 bases, with 7 bases between. This CDR3 has 11 residues. CDR3 loop: CASTSGNEQFF. CDR3 nucleotides: TGTGCCAGCACCTCGGGCAATGAGCAGTTCTTC.

V gene TRBV11-2 combines with J gene TRBJ2-5; D not resolved. The V and J ends lost 3 bases and 4 bases respectively, with 12 bases between them. The germline gives CDR1 SGHAT, CDR2 FQNNGV. CDR3 size: 14 residues. The CDR3 DNA follows: TGTGCCAGCAGCTTGACATTTGCGACAGAGACCCAGTACTTC. Protein: CASSLTFATETQYF.

V gene TRBV6-2 or TRBV6-3 combines with J gene TRBJ2-3; D is perhaps TRBD2 (6 bases). V dropped 4 bases and J dropped 6 bases, with 23 bases sitting between them. The germline V gene has CDR1 MNHEY and CDR2 SVGEGT. The CDR3 extends over 17 amino acids. The CDR3 nucleotides read TGTGCCAGCAGTTTTTCGTCCCCATCGGGGGTCCCGGATACGCAGTATTTT. The encoded protein is CASSFSSPSGVPDTQYF.

V usage is TRBV7-2 and J usage is TRBJ1-2, with 9 bases aligning to TRBD1. This CDR3 has 16 amino acids. The germline V gene has CDR1 SGHTA and CDR2 FQGNSA. Trimming cost V 6 bases and J 8 bases; bases outside gene matches: 16. CDR3: CASRTETGGGYSGYTF. The CDR3 DNA reads TGTGCCAGCAGAACCGAAACAGGGGGCGGCTATAGCGGCTACACCTTC.

The J gene is TRBJ1-6, the V gene TRBV3-1 (or the pseudogene TRBV3-2); D remains ambiguous. Trimming shortened V by 0 bases and J by 10 bases, and 7 bases separated the two germline ends. CDR1 and CDR2 (germline): LGHDT, YNNKEL (reference sequence). The CDR3 sequence is 13 residues long. DNA of the CDR3: TGTGCCAGCAGCCAAGAAGGAGGCTCACCCCTCCACTTT. Protein: CASSQEGGSPLHF.

V and J are TRBV4-3 and TRBJ2-1; D unclear. Germline V CDR1 and CDR2: LGHNA, YSLEER. V lost 3 bases and J 5 bases, leaving 11 bases between the germline ends. CDR3 length: 14 residues. The chain's CDR3 is CASSHYLTNNEQFF. CDR3 in DNA: TGCGCCAGCAGCCATTATCTAACCAACAATGAGCAGTTCTTC.

The CDR3 region has the DNA TGTGCCAGCAGTTACCCTACAGGGCTGGAGAACTACGAGCAGTACTTC. Amino acid sequence: CASSYPTGLENYEQYF. The chain couples TRBV6-2 or TRBV6-3 to TRBJ2-7; TRBD1 is a possible D gene (6 bases). CDR1 MNHEY and CDR2 SVGEGT come from the germline V gene. The V gene lost 2 bases and the J gene lost 3 bases, with 17 bases spanning the gap. The CDR3 loop spans 16 amino acids.

The V call is TRBV4-1, the J call TRBJ1-5, with unresolved D. V shed 2 bases and J shed 6 bases, with 11 bases lying between them. The CDR3 has 14 residues. Germline assignment: CDR1 MGHRA and CDR2 YSYEKL. The CDR3 DNA is TGCGCCAGCAGCCAACCGACGGAGGGTCAGCCCCAGCATTTT. This encodes CASSQPTEGQPQHF.

V usage is TRBV19 and J usage is TRBJ2-3, with 7 bases matching TRBD2. This CDR3 region has 13 residues. Germline V CDR1 and CDR2: LNHDA, SQIVND (reference sequence). The V segment lost 6 bases and the J segment 6 bases; nucleotides outside the gene matches: 6. CDR3 sequence: CASRAGSKDTQYF. CDR3 coding DNA: TGTGCCAGTAGAGCGGGGTCTAAGGATACGCAGTATTTT.

This chain links TRBV7-9 with TRBJ1-6, with 10 nucleotides matching TRBD1. The V gene end was trimmed by 4 bases and the J gene end by 8 bases; junction bases not matched to a gene: 5. This CDR3 is 15 amino acids long. Germline values: CDR1 SEHNR, CDR2 FQNEAQ (reference sequence). CDR3 coding DNA: TGTGCCAGCAGCTCCGGGACAGGGGCCTATTCACCCCTCCACTTT. Protein sequence: CASSSGTGAYSPLHF.

The rearrangement uses TRBV29-1 and TRBJ2-2; TRBD1 is a possible D gene (6 bases). V lost 7 bases and J lost 4, with 16 bases in between. The CDR3 totals 14 residues. The germline CDR1 and CDR2 sequences are SQVTM and ANQGSEA. The CDR3 loop reads CSAQTGTGTGELFF. The CDR3 DNA sequence: TGCAGCGCCCAGACAGGCACGGGCACCGGGGAGCTGTTTTTT.

The CDR3 bases are TGTGCCAGCAACTGGGAGGCACTGACCGGGGAGCTGTTTTTT. It codes for CASNWEALTGELFF. The rearrangement links TRBV6-1 to TRBJ2-2; tentative D call: TRBD2 (6 bases). V was shortened by 7 bases and J by 5 bases, with 14 bases between the two germline ends. Germline V gives CDR1 MNHNS, CDR2 SASEGT. This CDR3 region has 14 residues.

The chain carries TRBV7-2 and TRBJ1-1; D not certain. This CDR3 region has 15 residues. Trimming pared 2 bases from V and 1 base from J, leaving 11 bases between. CDR1 and CDR2 from the germline V gene are SGHTA and FQGNSA. Here the CDR3 reads CASSLSVLGNTEAFF. The CDR3 region has the DNA TGTGCCAGCAGCTTAAGCGTTTTAGGGAACACTGAAGCTTTCTTT. Drawing the rest from reference TRBV7-2 and TRBJ1-1, the complete variable domain is GAGVSQSPSNKVTEKGKDVELRCDPISGHTALYWYRQSLGQGLEFLIYFQGNSAPDKSGLPSDRFSAERTGGSVSTLTIQRTQQEDSAVYLCASSLSVLGNTEAFFGQGTRLTVV.